The entry below gives a single T cell receptor beta chain sequence along with its context. The V end lost 7 bases, the J end lost 6 bases, and 13 bases lay between the germline ends. There are 13 residues in the CDR3. The data belong to a study of T cell responses to AZD1222 COVID-19 vaccine. Method: immunoSEQ multiplex PCR; TCRdb's copy keeps in-frame clones and lacks some. This repertoire shows 150,000 to 200,000 clones, around 93% found once; its top ten account for over 7.5%. Sequencing used peripheral blood, obtained on day 0 of AZD1222 vaccination. The gene calls are TRBV12-3 or TRBV12-4 and TRBJ2-4; the D gene is possibly TRBD1 (6 bases). The receptor comes from an adult in good health. CDR3 sequence: CASTLTGPNIQYF. CDR3 nucleotides: TGTGCCAGCACTCTGACAGGCCCAAACATTCAGTACTTC.